Below, 3 T cell receptor beta chains from the same sample are listed, as sequenced in a study of Tregs in tolerant kidney transplant recipients. Method: immunoSEQ multiplex PCR; TCRdb's copy keeps in-frame clones and lacks some. There are fewer than 80,000 clones in the sample; 70% to 90% occur only once, and around 0.4% lies in the top ten. The source material was CD4+ T cells from blood, sampled before the transplant. The receptors here all came from a human donor who received a combined kidney and bone marrow transplant.

V is TRBV2 and J is TRBJ2-3, with 7 positions matching TRBD1. The CDR3 has 14 residues. CDR1 is SNHLY and CDR2 is FYNNEI in the germline V gene. After removal of 6 bases from V and 1 base from J, the junction contained 4 bases not matched to a gene. The CDR3 nucleotides are TGTGCCAGCAGCGTCCAGGGGGGCACAGATACGCAGTATTTT. It translates to CASSVQGGTDTQYF.

V is TRBV28 and J is TRBJ2-7, with 8 bases fitting TRBD2. The CDR3 covers 13 residues. The V segment lost 11 bases and the J segment 5 bases; nucleotides outside the gene matches: 11. Per the germline V gene, CDR1 is MDHEN and CDR2 is SYDVKM. CDR3 protein: CAAKGGGPNEQYF. As DNA, the CDR3 is TGTGCCGCCAAAGGCGGGGGGCCTAACGAGCAGTACTTC. Supplemented by reference TRBV28 and TRBJ2-7, the full variable domain reads DVKVTQSSRYLVKRTGEKVFLECVQDMDHENMFWYRQDPGLGLRLIYFSYDVKMKEKGDIPEGYSVSREKKERFSLILESASTNQTSMYLCAAKGGGPNEQYFGPGTRLTVT.

This clone has just one count. The chain carries TRBV4-1 and TRBJ1-1; D is ambiguous. The V end lost 1 base, the J end lost 1 base, and 10 bases lay between the germline ends. This CDR3 region has 15 residues. CDR1 is MGHRA and CDR2 is YSYEKL in the germline V gene. The CDR3: CASSQGAGRNTEAFF. CDR3 sequence (DNA): TGCGCCAGCAGCCAAGGGGCGGGGAGGAACACTGAAGCTTTCTTT.